The clone carrying this T cell receptor (beta chain) was recorded many times. Its specificity is not known. The data were obtained in a study of CD8 T cells in ankylosing spondylitis. This CDR3 is built from 14 residues. The V and J ends lost 2 bases and 3 bases respectively, with 10 bases between them. CDR1 and CDR2 from the germline V gene are SQVTM and ANQGSEA. Each CDR3 protein is one row after TCRdb ran MiXCR on the 5' RACE reads. This sample has around 250,000 distinct CDR3 sequences, with about 20% found just once. Study-wide points: Clones that were linked to disease were CD8+ and were relatively rare in peripheral blood. Blood of patients with ankylosing spondylitis appeared to be characterized by a TCR beta motif of roughly eight highly homologous variants.

The source of this sequence is a male donor with ankylosing spondylitis or in good health (not recorded which). This sequence joins TRBV29-1 and TRBJ2-2; D call uncertain. Material for sequencing was blood, either unsorted or a sorted T cell fraction (not recorded which). CDR3 residues: CSVEHASYTGELFF. CDR3 DNA: TGCAGCGTTGAACACGCCAGCTACACCGGGGAGCTGTTTTTT.